This TCR beta chain was recorded in a study of response to subunit inactivated influenza vaccine (dated by TCRdb to 2016 to 2019). Concerning the study at large: Deep quantitative T cell receptor repertoire profiling was used in the study to track responses to a trivalent subunit inactivated influenza vaccine. Study-wide findings and limitations: According to the authors, only a limited number of new T cells may be recruited by each seasonal influenza vaccination.

The CDR3 spans 15 residues, from the cysteine through the phenylalanine. Here the CDR3 DNA is all that survives: 45 bases in frame from base 1. V is reduced by 2 bases and J by 1 base, leaving a spacing of 11 bases between them. Receptor amplification or capture employed RT-PCR. TCRdb lists the instrument as Illumina HiSeq 2500. TCRdb ran its own pipeline on the public reads, namely fastp trimming at Q25 and MiXCR clone calling, and kept in-frame beta chains. Merged by CDR3 protein, the rows form single entries marked with the most common genes and DNA. This sample comprises 560,000 or so distinct CDR3 sequences, 6.5% to 8% of them detected only once. Approximately 13% of the sample is held by the ten biggest clonotypes. As for this clonotype: This clone's antigen is unknown. Nothing much larger sits one base from this clone, and base qualities are not available.

Rearrangement joined TRBV12-3 or TRBV12-4 to TRBJ1-1, with the D gene too uncertain to name. The sequence derives from a man between 50 and 69 years old who received an inactivated influenza vaccine. Donor details come from another sample of the same person, matched by shared clones. Here the sequenced sample was PBMCs from blood, taken less than 25 months after vaccination. The CDR3 sequence is CASSLSEHSNTEAFF. The nucleotide sequence reads as follows: TGTGCCAGCAGTTTAAGTGAGCATTCGAACACTGAAGCTTTCTTT.